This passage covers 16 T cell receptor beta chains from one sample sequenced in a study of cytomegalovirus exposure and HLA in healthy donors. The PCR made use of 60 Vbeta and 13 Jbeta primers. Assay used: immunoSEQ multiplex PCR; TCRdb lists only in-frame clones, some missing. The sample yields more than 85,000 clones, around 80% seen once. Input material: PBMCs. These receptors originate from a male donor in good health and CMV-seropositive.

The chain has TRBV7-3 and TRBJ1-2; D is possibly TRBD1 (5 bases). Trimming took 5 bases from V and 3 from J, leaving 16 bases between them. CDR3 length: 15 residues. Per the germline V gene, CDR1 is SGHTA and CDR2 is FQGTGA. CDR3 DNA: TGTGCCAGCAGCCCCTCGGGGGGGGAAGACTATGGCTACACCTTC. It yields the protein CASSPSGGEDYGYTF.

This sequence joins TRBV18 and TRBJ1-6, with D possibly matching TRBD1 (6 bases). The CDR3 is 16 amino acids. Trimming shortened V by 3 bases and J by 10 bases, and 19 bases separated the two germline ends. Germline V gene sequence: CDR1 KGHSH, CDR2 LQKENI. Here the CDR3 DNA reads TGTGCCAGCTCACCTACAGGGTATGGGGAGGGGTCACCCCTCCACTTT. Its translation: CASSPTGYGEGSPLHF.

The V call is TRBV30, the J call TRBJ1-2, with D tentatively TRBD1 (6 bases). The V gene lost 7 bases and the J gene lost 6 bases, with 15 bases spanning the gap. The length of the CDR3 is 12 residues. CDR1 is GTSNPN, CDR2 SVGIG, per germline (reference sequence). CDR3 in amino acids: CASNGGGNGYTF. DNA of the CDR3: TGTGCCTCAAACGGCGGGGGCAATGGCTACACCTTC. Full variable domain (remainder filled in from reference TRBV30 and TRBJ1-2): SQTIHQWPATLVQPVGSPLSLECTVEGTSNPNLYWYRQAAGRGLQLLFYSVGIGQISSEVPQNLSASRPQDRQFILSSKKLLLSDSGFYLCASNGGGNGYTFGSGTRLTVV.

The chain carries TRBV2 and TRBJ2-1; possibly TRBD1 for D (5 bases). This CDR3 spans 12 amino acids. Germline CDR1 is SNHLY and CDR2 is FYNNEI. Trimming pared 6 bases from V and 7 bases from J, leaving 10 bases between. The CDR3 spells CASSPTANEQFF. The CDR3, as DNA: TGTGCCAGCAGCCCGACAGCTAATGAGCAGTTCTTC.

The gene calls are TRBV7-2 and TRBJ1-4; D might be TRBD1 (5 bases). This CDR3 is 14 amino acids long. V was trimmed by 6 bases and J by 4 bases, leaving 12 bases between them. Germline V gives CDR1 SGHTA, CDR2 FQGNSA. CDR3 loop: CASSQGSVNEKLFF. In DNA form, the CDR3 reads TGTGCCAGCAGTCAGGGTTCCGTTAATGAAAAACTGTTTTTT.

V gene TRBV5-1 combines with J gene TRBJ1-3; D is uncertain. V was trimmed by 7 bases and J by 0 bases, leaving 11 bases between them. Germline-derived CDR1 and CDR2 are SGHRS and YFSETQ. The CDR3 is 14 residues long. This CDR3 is CASGAGDSGNTIYF. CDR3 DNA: TGCGCCAGCGGTGCGGGCGACTCTGGAAACACCATATATTTT.

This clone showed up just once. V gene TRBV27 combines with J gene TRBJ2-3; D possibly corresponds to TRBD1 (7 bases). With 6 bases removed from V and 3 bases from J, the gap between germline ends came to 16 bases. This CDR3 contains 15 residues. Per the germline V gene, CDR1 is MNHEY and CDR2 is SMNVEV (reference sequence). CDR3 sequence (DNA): TGTGCCAGCAGCCCGGGGCAGGGGGGAACAGATACGCAGTATTTT. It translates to CASSPGQGGTDTQYF.

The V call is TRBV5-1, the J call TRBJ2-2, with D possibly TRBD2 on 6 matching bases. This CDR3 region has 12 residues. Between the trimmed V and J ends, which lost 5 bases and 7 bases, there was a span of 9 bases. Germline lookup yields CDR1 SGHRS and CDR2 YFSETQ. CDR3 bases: TGCGCCAGCAGGATCGGGGGCGGGGAGCTGTTTTTT. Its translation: CASRIGGGELFF.

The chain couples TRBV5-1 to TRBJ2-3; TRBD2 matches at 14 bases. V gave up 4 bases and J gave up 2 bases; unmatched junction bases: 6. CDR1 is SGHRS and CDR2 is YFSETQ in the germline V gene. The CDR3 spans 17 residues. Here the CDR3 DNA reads TGCGCCAGCAGCACCGGACTAGCGGGGGGTAACACAGATACGCAGTATTTT. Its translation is CASSTGLAGGNTDTQYF.

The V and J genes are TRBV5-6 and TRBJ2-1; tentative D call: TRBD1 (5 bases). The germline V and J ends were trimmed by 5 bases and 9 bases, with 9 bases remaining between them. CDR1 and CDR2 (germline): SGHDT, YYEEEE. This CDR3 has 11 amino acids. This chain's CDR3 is CASSQGSEQFF. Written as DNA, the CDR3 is TGTGCCAGCAGTCAGGGCAGTGAGCAGTTCTTC. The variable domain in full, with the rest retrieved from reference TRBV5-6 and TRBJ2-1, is DAGVTQSPTHLIKTRGQQVTLRCSPKSGHDTVSWYQQALGQGPQFIFQYYEEEERQRGNFPDRFSGHQFPNYSSELNVNALLLGDSALYLCASSQGSEQFFGPGTRLTVL.

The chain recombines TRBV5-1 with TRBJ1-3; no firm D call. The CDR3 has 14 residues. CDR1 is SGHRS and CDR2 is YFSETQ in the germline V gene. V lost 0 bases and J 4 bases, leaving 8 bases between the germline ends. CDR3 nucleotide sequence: TGCGCCAGCAGCTTGGAGAGGGTCGGAAACACCATATATTTT. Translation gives CASSLERVGNTIYF.

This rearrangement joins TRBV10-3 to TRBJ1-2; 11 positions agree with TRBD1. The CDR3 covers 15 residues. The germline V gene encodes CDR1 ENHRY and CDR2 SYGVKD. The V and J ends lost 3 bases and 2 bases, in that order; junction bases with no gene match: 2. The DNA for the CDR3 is TGTGCCATCAGTGAAGGGACAGGGGGGAACTATGGCTACACCTTC. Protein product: CAISEGTGGNYGYTF.

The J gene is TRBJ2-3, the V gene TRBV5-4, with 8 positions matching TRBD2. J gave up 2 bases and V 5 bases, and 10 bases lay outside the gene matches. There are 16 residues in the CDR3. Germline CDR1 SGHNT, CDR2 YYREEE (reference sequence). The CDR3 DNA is TGTGCCAGCAGTACGGGGGGGACTGCCCTCACAGATACGCAGTATTTT. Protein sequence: CASSTGGTALTDTQYF.

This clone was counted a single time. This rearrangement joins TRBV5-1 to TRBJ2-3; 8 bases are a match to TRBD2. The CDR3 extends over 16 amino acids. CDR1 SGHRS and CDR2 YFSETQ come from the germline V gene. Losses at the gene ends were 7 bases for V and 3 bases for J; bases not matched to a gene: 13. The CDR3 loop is CASVPGTGLVTDTQYF. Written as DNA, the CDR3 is TGCGCCAGCGTTCCCGGGACGGGACTAGTTACAGATACGCAGTATTTT.

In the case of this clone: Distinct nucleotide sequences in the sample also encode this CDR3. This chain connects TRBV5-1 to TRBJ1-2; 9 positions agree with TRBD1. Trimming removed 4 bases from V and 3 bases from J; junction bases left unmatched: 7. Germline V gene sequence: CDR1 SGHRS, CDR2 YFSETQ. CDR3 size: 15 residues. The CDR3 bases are TGCGCCAGCAGCCTGCCGACAGGGGGGGACTATGGCTACACCTTC. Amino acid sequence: CASSLPTGGDYGYTF.

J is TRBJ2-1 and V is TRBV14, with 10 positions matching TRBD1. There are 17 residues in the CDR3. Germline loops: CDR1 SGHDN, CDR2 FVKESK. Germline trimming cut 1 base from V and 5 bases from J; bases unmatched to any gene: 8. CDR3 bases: TGTGCCAGCAGCCAAGCGTTTGGGACAGGGGCAAACAATGAGCAGTTCTTC. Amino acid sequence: CASSQAFGTGANNEQFF.